The 11 T cell receptor beta chains below all came from one sample that was sequenced in a study of blood T cell repertoires in COVID-19. Measured with immunoSEQ multiplex PCR; TCRdb has only the in-frame clones, and not every one. The sample has about 250,000 clones; nearly 90% are singletons. The sequenced sample was peripheral blood. The receptors were sampled from a young man with active or convalescent COVID-19.

The genes are TRBV14 and TRBJ1-2, with 7 bases fitting TRBD1. The CDR3 is 13 residues long. CDR1 is SGHDN and CDR2 is FVKESK in the germline V gene. V gave up 7 bases and J gave up 2 bases; unmatched junction bases: 4. The DNA for the CDR3 is TGTGCCAGCACCCCGGGACAGAACTATGGCTACACCTTC. Amino acids: CASTPGQNYGYTF.

The DNA of the CDR3 is TGTGCCAGTACCCTTGGGGGACAGCCCGACTATGGCTACACCTTC. It yields the protein CASTLGGQPDYGYTF. The chain uses TRBV19 and TRBJ1-2; 7 bases match TRBD1. Germline V gene sequence: CDR1 LNHDA, CDR2 SQIVND (reference sequence). The CDR3 covers 15 residues. The V segment lost 7 bases and the J segment 3 bases; nucleotides outside the gene matches: 11.

CDR3 DNA: TGTGCCAGCAGCTTAGGGGGGCAGAGGAACACTGAAGCTTTCTTT. Translating it yields CASSLGGQRNTEAFF. The chain links TRBV7-9 to TRBJ1-1; perhaps TRBD1 as D (6 bases). The CDR3 runs to 15 residues. V lost 1 base and J 1 base, leaving 10 bases between the germline ends. CDR1 SEHNR and CDR2 FQNEAQ come from the germline V gene (reference sequence).

The chain couples TRBV6-6 to TRBJ2-1; 7 nucleotides agree with TRBD2. J gave up 8 bases and V 11 bases, and 15 bases lay outside the gene matches. Germline V CDR1 and CDR2: MNHNY, SVGAGI (reference sequence). This CDR3 region has 14 residues. The CDR3 DNA sequence: TGTGCCGGCTCAGCGGGGTACGGTCGCTATGAGCAGTTCTTC. The encoded protein is CAGSAGYGRYEQFF.

This sequence joins TRBV18 and TRBJ2-1, with D perhaps matching TRBD1 (6 bases). Trimming removed 2 bases at V and 7 bases at J, with 9 bases between. Germline V CDR1 and CDR2: KGHSH, LQKENI. The CDR3 consists of 13 residues. The CDR3 loop is CASSPKQGNEQFF. In nucleotides, the CDR3 is TGTGCCAGCTCACCAAAACAGGGAAATGAGCAGTTCTTC. Together with reference TRBV18 and TRBJ2-1, the CDR3 gives the full variable domain: NAGVMQNPRHLVRRRGQEARLRCSPMKGHSHVYWYRQLPEEGLKFMVYLQKENIIDESGMPKERFSAEFPKEGPSILRIQQVVRGDSAAYFCASSPKQGNEQFFGPGTRLTVL.

The chain uses TRBV25-1 and TRBJ1-2; weak D call: TRBD1 (5 bases). Trimming shortened V by 3 bases and J by 6 bases, and 14 bases separated the two germline ends. CDR1 is MGHDK, CDR2 SYGVNS, per germline. The CDR3 is 14 amino acids. CDR3 residues: CASSDGSRAHGYTF. As DNA, the CDR3 is TGTGCCAGCAGTGATGGCTCCAGGGCCCATGGCTACACCTTC.

The rearrangement uses TRBV6-2 or TRBV6-3 and TRBJ1-1, with D maybe TRBD1 (5 bases). Per germline, CDR1 MNHEY and CDR2 SVGEGT. Trimming took 2 bases from V and 7 from J, leaving 14 bases between them. This CDR3 has 14 residues. CDR3 sequence: CASSYAGGEVEAFF. CDR3 nucleotide sequence: TGTGCCAGCAGTTACGCGGGGGGTGAGGTTGAAGCTTTCTTT.

The V call is TRBV5-6, the J call TRBJ2-3, with 11 bases identical to TRBD2. CDR1 is SGHDT and CDR2 is YYEEEE in the germline V gene. V gave up 1 base and J gave up 5 bases; unmatched junction bases: 12. The CDR3 length is 18 residues. This CDR3 is CASSLRAIAGGPGDTQYF. The CDR3 DNA follows: TGTGCCAGCAGCTTGCGGGCAATAGCGGGAGGGCCAGGAGATACGCAGTATTTT. Full variable domain (missing parts from reference TRBV5-6 and TRBJ2-3): DAGVTQSPTHLIKTRGQQVTLRCSPKSGHDTVSWYQQALGQGPQFIFQYYEEEERQRGNFPDRFSGHQFPNYSSELNVNALLLGDSALYLCASSLRAIAGGPGDTQYFGPGTRLTVL.

The chain links TRBV6-2 or TRBV6-3 to TRBJ1-2, with D possibly being TRBD1 (5 bases). V was cut by 2 bases and J by 3 bases, with 13 bases left in between. The CDR3 runs to 15 residues. Germline-derived CDR1 and CDR2 are MNHEY and SVGEGT. The CDR3 is CASSYGRGTYYGYTF. CDR3 sequence (DNA): TGTGCCAGCAGTTACGGTAGGGGCACCTACTATGGCTACACCTTC.

V is TRBV30 and J is TRBJ1-5; D may be TRBD1 (6 bases). The ends were cut back, 0 bases at V and 4 bases at J, with 10 bases in the middle. The CDR3 is 14 amino acids. Germline lookup yields CDR1 GTSNPN and CDR2 SVGIG (reference sequence). CDR3 in amino acids: CAWSVWQGNQPQHF. The CDR3, as DNA: TGTGCCTGGAGTGTATGGCAGGGGAATCAGCCCCAGCATTTT. Filled out from reference TRBV30 and TRBJ1-5, the complete variable domain reads SQTIHQWPATLVQPVGSPLSLECTVEGTSNPNLYWYRQAAGRGLQLLFYSVGIGQISSEVPQNLSASRPQDRQFILSSKKLLLSDSGFYLCAWSVWQGNQPQHFGDGTRLSIL.

The gene calls are TRBV7-9 and TRBJ1-4; 7 nucleotides match TRBD1. Germline loops: CDR1 SEHNR, CDR2 FQNEAQ (reference sequence). V trimming: 4 bases; J trimming: 14 bases; junction bases outside the gene matches: 16. The CDR3 loop spans 15 amino acids. The CDR3 DNA sequence: TGTGCCAGCAGCTCCTCCGACAGGGACCTTTTAGGGCTGTTTTTT. Protein: CASSSSDRDLLGLFF. Full variable domain (rest looked up from reference TRBV7-9 and TRBJ1-4): DTGVSQNPRHKITKRGQNVTFRCDPISEHNRLYWYRQTLGQGPEFLTYFQNEAQLEKSRLLSDRFSAERPKGSFSTLEIQRTEQGDSAMYLCASSSSDRDLLGLFFGSGTQLSVL.